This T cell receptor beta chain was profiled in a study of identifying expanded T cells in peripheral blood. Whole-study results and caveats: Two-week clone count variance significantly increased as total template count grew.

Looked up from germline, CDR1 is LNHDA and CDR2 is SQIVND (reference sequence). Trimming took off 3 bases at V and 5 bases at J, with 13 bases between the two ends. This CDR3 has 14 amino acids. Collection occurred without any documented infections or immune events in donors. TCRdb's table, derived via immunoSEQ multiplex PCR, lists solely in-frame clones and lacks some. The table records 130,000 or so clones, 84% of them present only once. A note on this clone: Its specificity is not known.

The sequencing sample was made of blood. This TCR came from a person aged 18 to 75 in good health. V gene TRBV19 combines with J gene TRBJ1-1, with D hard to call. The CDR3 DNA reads TGTGCCAGTAGTATCAACGTTGGGAGGACTGAAGCTTTCTTT. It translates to CASSINVGRTEAFF.